Below are 17 T cell receptor beta chains sequenced from a single sample in a study of early T cells in non-severe SARS-CoV-2 infection. TCRdb re-called the 5' RACE reads through MiXCR, storing one row per CDR3 protein. This repertoire shows tens of thousands of distinct CDR3 sequences, about 15% found once; its top ten account for less than 7%. Sequenced sample: whole blood. These receptors were collected from an adult who was a healthcare worker with PCR-confirmed SARS-CoV-2 infection or an uninfected control (not recorded which).

This clonotype was found many times. The genes are TRBV6-2 or TRBV6-3 and TRBJ2-2; 12 bases match TRBD1. The CDR3 extends over 15 amino acids. The germline CDR1 and CDR2 sequences are MNHEY and SVGEGT. The trim removed 6 bases at V and 7 bases at J, leaving 6 bases unmatched. CDR3: CASSPGQGAGGELFF. The DNA for the CDR3 is TGTGCCAGCAGCCCGGGACAGGGGGCTGGCGGGGAGCTGTTTTTT.

The chain recombines TRBV7-9 with TRBJ1-5; D not certain. V was cut by 5 bases and J by 0 bases, with 2 bases left in between. Germline loops: CDR1 SEHNR, CDR2 FQNEAQ (reference sequence). The CDR3 totals 12 residues. As DNA, the CDR3 is TGTGCCAGCAGCCGTAGCAATCAGCCCCAGCATTTT. Encoded protein: CASSRSNQPQHF.

The table lists this clonotype with many counts. The DNA of the CDR3 is TGTGCCAGCAGCTTAGGAGGGGCCGGGGAGCTGTTTTTT. It translates to CASSLGGAGELFF. The rearrangement joins TRBV11-2 to TRBJ2-2, with D possibly called TRBD1 or TRBD2 (5 bases each). Trimming stripped 1 base from V and 6 bases from J, with 6 bases between. CDR1 is SGHAT and CDR2 is FQNNGV in the germline V gene. The CDR3 sequence is 13 residues long.

This clonotype was seen many times. The chain joins TRBV6-2 or TRBV6-3 to TRBJ2-2; D remains ambiguous. From germline, CDR1 is MNHEY and CDR2 SVGEGT. V shed 8 bases and J shed 2 bases, with 6 bases lying between them. The CDR3 is 12 amino acids. The CDR3: CASGKNTGELFF. CDR3 coding DNA: TGTGCCAGCGGGAAAAACACCGGGGAGCTGTTTTTT.

This clonotype was counted between two and nine times. The chain couples TRBV7-6 to TRBJ2-5; 12 nucleotides agree with TRBD2. V was clipped by 3 bases and J by 3 bases; unmatched bases: 8. The length of the CDR3 is 17 residues. The germline V gene has CDR1 SGHVS and CDR2 FNYEAQ. The CDR3 sequence: CASSLGSSGRAEETQYF. The CDR3 nucleotides read TGTGCCAGCAGCTTGGGATCTAGCGGGAGGGCCGAAGAGACCCAGTACTTC.

This clonotype was counted a few times. One end of the junction does not line up with germline, which may come from a read error. V gene TRBV7-9 combines with J gene TRBJ2-7, with 9 positions matching TRBD2. The CDR3 has 13 amino acids. Per the germline V gene, CDR1 is SEHNR and CDR2 is FQNEAQ (reference sequence). The CDR3 DNA reads TGTGCCAGCAGCCTAGCGGGATCCGACGAGCAGTACTTC. Translation: CASSLAGSDEQYF.

This chain joins TRBV11-2 and TRBJ2-5; D might be TRBD2 (6 bases). CDR3 size: 14 residues. The germline CDR1 and CDR2 sequences are SGHAT and FQNNGV. Trimming shortened V by 5 bases and J by 2 bases, and 12 bases separated the two germline ends. The DNA for the CDR3 is TGTGCCAGCAGCCCGACTAGGAAGCAAGAGACCCAGTACTTC. Translation gives CASSPTRKQETQYF.

In its sample, this clonotype was seen many times. The chain combines TRBV20-1 with TRBJ1-1; D not certain. The V and J ends lost 0 bases and 7 bases respectively, with 15 bases between them. Germline-derived CDR1 and CDR2 are DFQATT and SNEGSKA (reference sequence). The CDR3 loop spans 14 amino acids. The CDR3 bases are TGCAGTGCTAGAGATCGGCAGAAAAATAATGAAGCTTTCTTT. This codes for CSARDRQKNNEAFF.

This clonotype was counted only a few times. The genes are TRBV19 and TRBJ2-1, with D possibly TRBD2 on 5 matching bases. Germline V lookup: CDR1 LNHDA, CDR2 SQIVND (reference sequence). The length of the CDR3 is 13 residues. Trimming pared 1 base from V and 4 bases from J, leaving 5 bases between. In DNA form, the CDR3 reads TGTGCCAGTAGTATAGGGGAGTACAATGAGCAGTTCTTC. It encodes CASSIGEYNEQFF.

V and J are TRBV5-1 and TRBJ2-1, with D perhaps matching TRBD1 (7 bases). The CDR3 has 14 residues. Germline V gene data show CDR1 as SGHRS and CDR2 as YFSETQ. The V and J ends lost 6 bases and 2 bases respectively, with 12 bases between them. CDR3 protein: CASTRDRPYNEQFF. In DNA, the CDR3 is TGCGCCAGCACGCGGGACAGACCCTACAATGAGCAGTTCTTC.

This chain joins TRBV5-4 and TRBJ2-6, with 11 bases identical to TRBD1. This CDR3 region has 17 residues. The V and J ends lost 2 bases and 0 bases, in that order; junction bases with no gene match: 1. The germline V gene encodes CDR1 SGHNT and CDR2 YYREEE (reference sequence). In DNA, the CDR3 is TGTGCCAGCAGCTTTGGGACAGGGGGCTCTGGGGCCAACGTCCTGACTTTC. This sequence encodes CASSFGTGGSGANVLTF.

The chain joins TRBV5-1 to TRBJ2-1; D not certain. The CDR3 contains 12 residues. Germline lookup yields CDR1 SGHRS and CDR2 YFSETQ. V lost 0 bases and J lost 10, with 8 bases in between. The CDR3 region is CASSLALREQFF. The CDR3, as DNA: TGCGCCAGCAGCTTGGCCTTGCGGGAGCAGTTCTTC.

This chain joins TRBV7-2 and TRBJ2-1, with 10 bases that match TRBD2. The V gene's germline CDR1 is SGHTA and CDR2 FQGNSA. The V and J ends lost 2 bases and 9 bases, in that order; junction bases with no gene match: 13. CDR3 length equals 17 residues. CDR3 in amino acids: CASSLLHLSSGSSEQFF. The CDR3 nucleotides are TGTGCCAGCAGCTTACTTCATCTGTCTAGCGGGAGCTCTGAGCAGTTCTTC.

This chain joins TRBV12-3 or TRBV12-4 and TRBJ1-5; TRBD1 matches 9 bases. The CDR3 has 12 residues. Trimming at V came to 10 bases and at J to 6 bases, leaving 4 bases not matched to a gene. In DNA form, the CDR3 reads TGTGCCATTGGGACAGGGAGTCAGCCCCAGCATTTT. Translating gives CAIGTGSQPQHF.

The chain joins TRBV2 to TRBJ2-1; possibly TRBD2 for D (6 bases). The germline V gene has CDR1 SNHLY and CDR2 FYNNEI. The CDR3 length is 15 residues. Trimming cost V 8 bases and J 8 bases, with 22 bases left between them. This chain's CDR3 is CASARDFRPIDEQFF. The CDR3 DNA reads TGTGCCAGCGCTAGGGACTTTAGACCGATCGATGAGCAGTTCTTC. Supplemented by reference TRBV2 and TRBJ2-1, the full variable domain reads EPEVTQTPSHQVTQMGQEVILRCVPISNHLYFYWYRQILGQKVEFLVSFYNNEISEKSEIFDDQFSVERPDGSNFTLKIRSTKLEDSAMYFCASARDFRPIDEQFFGPGTRLTVL.

J is TRBJ2-3 and V is TRBV21-1; TRBD2, the table's D call, lacks a check against the DNA. TRBV21-1 is classified as a pseudogene. The CDR3 contains 19 residues. The CDR3: CASSNSGPVRRAAPDTQYF. The CDR3 bases are TGTGCCAGCAGCAATTCAGGGCCAGTCAGGAGGGCCGCCCCAGATACGCAGTATTTT.

Ten or more counts support this clonotype. The junction departs from germline at one end; a sequencing error may be responsible. CDR3 amino acids: CASNLTPQPQHF. Written as DNA, the CDR3 is TGTGCCAGCAATTTAACACCCCAGCCCCAGCATTTT. The chain uses TRBV28 and TRBJ1-5; D unresolved. There are 12 residues in the CDR3. Germline V lookup: CDR1 MDHEN, CDR2 SYDVKM.